This T cell receptor (beta chain) was retrieved from a study of tissue T cells after allogeneic stem cell transplantation. Germline values: CDR1 KGHPV, CDR2 FQNQEV (reference sequence). V was pared by 2 bases and J by 7 bases, with 1 base of the junction left unmatched. The CDR3 extends over 14 amino acids. Sample time point: mouse harvest day 7 after allogeneic transplant. Each mouse received 10^7 T-cell-depleted marrow cells plus 10^6 splenic CD5+ T cells by tail vein. Regarding this clone: Germline and genes here are mouse. Coverage ceases 1 residue before the CDR3 finishes, and the germline J gene fills in the end.

The protocol was immunoSEQ multiplex PCR, while the TCRdb copy is restricted to in-frame clones and leaves out a portion. The sample holds some 6,600 clones, around half seen once. The J gene is TRBJ1-6, the V gene TRBV26; 8 nucleotides agree with TRBD1. TRBJ1-6 qualifies as an ORF whose function is uncertain. The sample comprised lymph node tissue. The sequence derives from a female BALB/c mouse given C57BL/6 T cells with graft-versus-host disease after an allogeneic hematopoietic cell transplant. The CDR3 DNA, read in part, is TGTGCCAGCAGTCTGGCAGGGGGCAATTCGCCCCTCTAC. Its translation: CASSLAGGNSPLY. The CDR3 in full is CASSLAGGNSPLYF.